Following are 17 T cell receptor beta chains from one sample sequenced in a study of T cells after yellow fever vaccination. TCRdb re-called the 5' RACE reads with MiXCR, one entry per CDR3 protein. This sample has under 250,000 distinct CDR3 sequences, with about 7.1% found just once. The starting material was CD4+ T cells sorted from PBMCs, obtained 15 days after the yellow fever booster vaccination. The source is a man in his thirties or forties who received the YFV17D yellow fever vaccine.

This clonotype was picked up many times. This chain connects TRBV11-2 to TRBJ2-3; D remains ambiguous. The CDR3 has 13 residues. Germline V gives CDR1 SGHAT, CDR2 FQNNGV. Trimming pared 0 bases from V and 9 bases from J, leaving 10 bases between. This CDR3 is CASSLDRAKTQYF. CDR3 DNA sequence: TGTGCCAGCAGCTTAGATCGGGCGAAGACGCAGTATTTT.

Many counts were recorded for this clonotype. V usage is TRBV18 and J usage is TRBJ2-1; TRBD2 aligns across 12 bases. Looked up from germline, CDR1 is KGHSH and CDR2 is LQKENI. The CDR3 is 21 residues long. V trimming: 2 bases; J trimming: 1 base; junction bases outside the gene matches: 15. The CDR3 here is CASSPTRPGSLAGGSYNEQFF. Written as DNA, the CDR3 is TGTGCCAGCTCACCAACCCGCCCGGGCTCACTAGCGGGAGGTTCCTACAATGAGCAGTTCTTC.

This clonotype was observed a few times. The gene calls are TRBV20-1 and TRBJ2-3, with D perhaps matching TRBD1 (5 bases). The V gene lost 6 bases and the J gene lost 7 bases, with 17 bases spanning the gap. The germline gives CDR1 DFQATT, CDR2 SNEGSKA (reference sequence). The CDR3 has 13 residues. CDR3 loop: CSADGPTDYTQYF. CDR3 nucleotides: TGCAGTGCCGACGGCCCGACAGATTATACGCAGTATTTT.

This clonotype was detected only a few times. This chain uses TRBV5-8 with TRBJ1-1, with D possibly being TRBD1 (6 bases). Germline loops: CDR1 SGHTS, CDR2 YDEGEE. This CDR3 has 15 amino acids. V dropped 4 bases and J dropped 3 bases, with 16 bases sitting between them. CDR3 sequence: CASSQLQGRHTEAFF. CDR3 coding DNA: TGTGCCAGCAGCCAACTTCAGGGGAGGCACACTGAAGCTTTCTTT. The full variable domain, its missing parts supplied by reference TRBV5-8 and TRBJ1-1, is EAGVTQSPTHLIKTRGQQATLRCSPISGHTSVYWYQQALGLGLQFLLWYDEGEERNRGNFPPRFSGRQFPNYSSELNVNALELEDSALYLCASSQLQGRHTEAFFGQGTRLTVV.

At least ten counts were recorded for this clonotype. This sequence joins TRBV29-1 and TRBJ1-4; tentatively, D is TRBD1 (6 bases). CDR3 size: 12 residues. V shed 4 bases and J shed 7 bases, with 10 bases lying between them. Germline V gene lookup returns CDR1 SQVTM and CDR2 ANQGSEA. The CDR3 sequence is CSVAGGGEKLFF. Here the CDR3 DNA reads TGCAGCGTTGCGGGGGGCGGTGAAAAACTGTTTTTT.

This sequence joins TRBV7-2 and TRBJ2-5; 7 nucleotides line up with TRBD2. Unmatched junction bases numbered 12, after V lost 6 bases and J lost 5 bases. This CDR3 region has 15 residues. The germline V gene encodes CDR1 SGHTA and CDR2 FQGNSA. CDR3 amino acids: CASSPPGLPGETQYF. CDR3 sequence (DNA): TGTGCCAGCAGTCCCCCGGGACTACCAGGCGAGACCCAGTACTTC.

The gene calls are TRBV7-9 and TRBJ2-5; tentatively, D is TRBD2 (6 bases). Trimming took off 4 bases at V and 4 bases at J, with 13 bases between the two ends. The length of the CDR3 is 14 residues. Germline assignment: CDR1 SEHNR and CDR2 FQNEAQ (reference sequence). The CDR3 bases are TGTGCCAGCAGCTATACGGACTATCGAGAGACCCAGTACTTC. It is translated as CASSYTDYRETQYF.

This clonotype was counted many times. The CDR3 is CASSSDSHSYEQYF. As DNA, the CDR3 is TGTGCCAGCAGCTCTGACAGTCACTCCTACGAGCAGTACTTC. The rearrangement links TRBV7-6 to TRBJ2-7; TRBD1 might be the D (5 bases). The germline V gene has CDR1 SGHVS and CDR2 FNYEAQ. CDR3 length: 14 amino acids. Trimming removed 4 bases at V and 0 bases at J, with 10 bases between.

This clonotype appeared many times. The chain joins TRBV28 to TRBJ2-7; either TRBD1 or TRBD2 may supply D (6 bases each). Trimming pared 7 bases from V and 3 bases from J, leaving 13 bases between. The CDR3 is made up of 13 amino acids. Germline-derived CDR1 and CDR2 are MDHEN and SYDVKM. The CDR3 DNA reads as TGTGCCAGCAACCGCGGAGGGGGCTACGAGCAGTACTTC. This gives the protein CASNRGGGYEQYF.

This clonotype has just a few counts. The J gene is TRBJ2-2, the V gene TRBV29-1; D is unresolved. Trimming shortened V by 5 bases and J by 1 base, and 8 bases separated the two germline ends. The CDR3 sequence is 13 residues long. Germline V gene data show CDR1 as SQVTM and CDR2 as ANQGSEA. CDR3 residues: CSVFGRNTGELFF. The DNA of the CDR3 is TGCAGCGTTTTTGGCAGGAACACCGGGGAGCTGTTTTTT.

This clonotype was counted ten times or more. The chain uses TRBV5-1 and TRBJ2-3, with a possible D match to TRBD2 (5 bases). Germline V lookup: CDR1 SGHRS, CDR2 YFSETQ. This CDR3 comprises 12 residues. With 7 bases removed from V and 3 bases from J, the gap between germline ends came to 9 bases. In DNA, the CDR3 is TGCGCCAGCGGCCGGGGAACAGATACGCAGTATTTT. Residues: CASGRGTDTQYF.

The gene calls are TRBV4-3 and TRBJ2-4; the match to TRBD2 covers 14 bases. Germline CDR1 reads LGHNA; CDR2 reads YSLEER. This CDR3 is built from 19 residues. With V trimmed by 1 base and J by 2 bases, 7 bases remained unmatched. The CDR3 DNA sequence: TGCGCCAGCAGCCAAGGGGGACTAGCGGGAGAGTTGACCAAAAACATTCAGTACTTC. Amino acids: CASSQGGLAGELTKNIQYF.

This clonotype was observed many times. This rearrangement joins TRBV5-4 to TRBJ2-7; the D is unclear. V lost 0 bases, J lost 4 bases, and 5 bases lay in between. The CDR3 sequence is 12 residues long. Looked up from germline, CDR1 is SGHNT and CDR2 is YYREEE (reference sequence). The CDR3 region is CASSLDGYEQYF. CDR3 DNA: TGTGCCAGCAGCTTGGATGGATACGAGCAGTACTTC.

This clonotype was observed at least ten times. V gene TRBV28 combines with J gene TRBJ2-7; the D gene is possibly TRBD2 (6 bases). Germline loops: CDR1 MDHEN, CDR2 SYDVKM. The V and J ends lost 4 bases and 3 bases respectively, with 16 bases between them. This CDR3 region has 15 residues. The CDR3 DNA reads as TGTGCCAGCAGTTCCATGCGGGACGGTGACTACGAGCAGTACTTC. Encoded protein: CASSSMRDGDYEQYF. The variable domain in full, completed from reference TRBV28 and TRBJ2-7, reads DVKVTQSSRYLVKRTGEKVFLECVQDMDHENMFWYRQDPGLGLRLIYFSYDVKMKEKGDIPEGYSVSREKKERFSLILESASTNQTSMYLCASSSMRDGDYEQYFGPGTRLTVT.

This clonotype was seen at least ten times. The rearrangement joins TRBV7-2 to TRBJ2-7; D possibly corresponds to TRBD1 (5 bases). The CDR3 covers 12 residues. Trimming pared 1 base from V and 6 bases from J, leaving 7 bases between. Germline V gene data show CDR1 as SGHTA and CDR2 as FQGNSA. The CDR3 DNA reads TGTGCCAGCAGCTTAGGGGGCGGCGAGCAGTACTTC. It yields the protein CASSLGGGEQYF.

This clonotype was detected a few times. The rearrangement links TRBV18 to TRBJ2-1; D uncertain. The CDR3 is 12 residues long. V lost 3 bases to trimming and J lost 11 bases, with 11 bases between them. Germline V CDR1 and CDR2: KGHSH, LQKENI. CDR3 bases: TGTGCCAGCTCACCCACGGAGATTCAGCAGTTCTTC. Translation gives CASSPTEIQQFF.

This clonotype appeared a few times. The genes are TRBV12-3 or TRBV12-4 and TRBJ2-6; D gene unclear. CDR3 length: 15 amino acids. V was trimmed by 3 bases and J by 4 bases, leaving 10 bases between them. The CDR3 loop is CASSLGSGGANVLTF. In DNA, the CDR3 is TGTGCCAGCAGTTTGGGCTCAGGAGGGGCCAACGTCCTGACTTTC.